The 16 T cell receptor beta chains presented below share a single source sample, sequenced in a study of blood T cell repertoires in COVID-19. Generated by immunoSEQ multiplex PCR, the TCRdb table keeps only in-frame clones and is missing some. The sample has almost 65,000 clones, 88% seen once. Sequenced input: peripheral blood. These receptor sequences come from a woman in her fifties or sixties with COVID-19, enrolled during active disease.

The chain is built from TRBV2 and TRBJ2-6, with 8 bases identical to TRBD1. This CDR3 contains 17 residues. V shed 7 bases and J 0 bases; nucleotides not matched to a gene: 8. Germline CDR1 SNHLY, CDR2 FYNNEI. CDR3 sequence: CASTGGDRLSGANVLTF. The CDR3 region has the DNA TGTGCCAGCACCGGAGGGGACAGGCTCTCTGGGGCCAACGTCCTGACTTTC.

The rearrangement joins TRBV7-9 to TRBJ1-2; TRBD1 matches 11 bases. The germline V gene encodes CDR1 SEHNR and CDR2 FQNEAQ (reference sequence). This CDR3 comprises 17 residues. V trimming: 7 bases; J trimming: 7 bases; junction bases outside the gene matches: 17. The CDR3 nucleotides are TGTGCCAGCACCTATTGGACAGGGGGCGCGGACAAGGGTGGCTACACCTTC. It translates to CASTYWTGGADKGGYTF.

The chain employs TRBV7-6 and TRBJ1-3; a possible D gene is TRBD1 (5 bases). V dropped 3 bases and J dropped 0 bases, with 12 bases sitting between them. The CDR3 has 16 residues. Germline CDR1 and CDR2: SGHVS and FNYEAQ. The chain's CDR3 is CASSFAGGNSGNTIYF. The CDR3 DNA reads TGTGCCAGCAGCTTCGCGGGGGGGAACTCTGGAAACACCATATATTTT.

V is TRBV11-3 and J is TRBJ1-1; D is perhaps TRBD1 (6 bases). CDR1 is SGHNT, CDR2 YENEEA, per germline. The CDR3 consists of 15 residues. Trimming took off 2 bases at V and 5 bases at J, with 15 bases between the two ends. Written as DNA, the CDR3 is TGTGCCAGCAGCTTATCAGGGGTTGTAGGGACTGAAGCTTTCTTT. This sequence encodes CASSLSGVVGTEAFF. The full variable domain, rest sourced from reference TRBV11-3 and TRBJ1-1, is EAGVVQSPRYKIIEKKQPVAFWCNPISGHNTLYWYLQNLGQGPELLIRYENEEAVDDSQLPKDRFSAERLKGVDSTLKIQPAELGDSAVYLCASSLSGVVGTEAFFGQGTRLTVV.

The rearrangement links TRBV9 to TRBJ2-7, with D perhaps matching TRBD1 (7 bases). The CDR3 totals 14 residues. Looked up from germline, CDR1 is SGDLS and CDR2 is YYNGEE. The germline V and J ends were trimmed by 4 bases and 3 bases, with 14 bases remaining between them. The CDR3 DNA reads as TGTGCCAGCAGCCCAGGGGGGTTAAACTACGAGCAGTACTTC. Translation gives CASSPGGLNYEQYF.

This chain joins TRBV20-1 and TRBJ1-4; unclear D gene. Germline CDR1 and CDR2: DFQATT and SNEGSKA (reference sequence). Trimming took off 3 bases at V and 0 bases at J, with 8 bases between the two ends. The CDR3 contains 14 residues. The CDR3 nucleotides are TGCAGTGCTAGTGAGGGCTCAACTAATGAAAAACTGTTTTTT. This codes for CSASEGSTNEKLFF.

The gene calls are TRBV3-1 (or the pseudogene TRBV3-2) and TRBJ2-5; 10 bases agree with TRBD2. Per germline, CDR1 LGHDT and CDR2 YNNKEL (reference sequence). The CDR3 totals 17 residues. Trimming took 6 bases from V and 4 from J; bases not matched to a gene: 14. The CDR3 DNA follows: TGTGCCAGCAGTGGGGGCCAACTAGCGGGAAGGGGAGAGACCCAGTACTTC. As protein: CASSGGQLAGRGETQYF.

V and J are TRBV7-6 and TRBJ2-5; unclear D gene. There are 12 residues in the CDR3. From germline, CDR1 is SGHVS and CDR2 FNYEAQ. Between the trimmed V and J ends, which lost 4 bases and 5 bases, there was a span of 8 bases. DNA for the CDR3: TGTGCCAGCAGCTCGTACGCGGAGACCCAGTACTTC. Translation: CASSSYAETQYF.

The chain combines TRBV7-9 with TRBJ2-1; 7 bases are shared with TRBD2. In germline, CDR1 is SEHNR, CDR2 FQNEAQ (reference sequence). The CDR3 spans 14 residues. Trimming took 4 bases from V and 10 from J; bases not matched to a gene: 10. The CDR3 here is CASSWGTTRGEQFF. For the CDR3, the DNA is TGTGCCAGCAGCTGGGGGACTACCAGAGGGGAGCAGTTCTTC.

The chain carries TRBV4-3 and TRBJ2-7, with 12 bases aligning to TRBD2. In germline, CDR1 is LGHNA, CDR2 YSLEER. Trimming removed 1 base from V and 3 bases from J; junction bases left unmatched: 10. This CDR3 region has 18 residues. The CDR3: CASSQVLGLTSGSYEQYF. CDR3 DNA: TGCGCCAGCAGCCAAGTATTGGGCCTGACTAGCGGGAGCTACGAGCAGTACTTC.

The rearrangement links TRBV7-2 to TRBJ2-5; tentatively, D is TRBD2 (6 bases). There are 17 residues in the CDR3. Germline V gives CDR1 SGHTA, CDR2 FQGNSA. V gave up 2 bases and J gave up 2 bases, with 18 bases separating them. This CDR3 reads CASSLRGGLATQETQYF. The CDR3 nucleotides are TGTGCCAGCAGCTTAAGGGGAGGTCTAGCGACTCAAGAGACCCAGTACTTC.

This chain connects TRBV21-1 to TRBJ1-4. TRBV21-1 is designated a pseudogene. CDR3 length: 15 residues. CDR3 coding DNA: TGTGCCAGCAGCAAAGGCGGACTACCTAATGAAAAACTGTTTTTT. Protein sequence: CASSKGGLPNEKLFF.

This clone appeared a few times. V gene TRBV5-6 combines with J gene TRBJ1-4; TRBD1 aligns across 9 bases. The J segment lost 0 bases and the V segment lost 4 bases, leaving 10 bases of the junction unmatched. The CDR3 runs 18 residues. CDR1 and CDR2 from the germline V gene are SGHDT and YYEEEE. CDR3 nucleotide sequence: TGTGCCAGCAGCGGGACTGGACAGGGGCCGGCAACTAATGAAAAACTGTTTTTT. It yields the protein CASSGTGQGPATNEKLFF. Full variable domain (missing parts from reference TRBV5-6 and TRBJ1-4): DAGVTQSPTHLIKTRGQQVTLRCSPKSGHDTVSWYQQALGQGPQFIFQYYEEEERQRGNFPDRFSGHQFPNYSSELNVNALLLGDSALYLCASSGTGQGPATNEKLFFGSGTQLSVL.

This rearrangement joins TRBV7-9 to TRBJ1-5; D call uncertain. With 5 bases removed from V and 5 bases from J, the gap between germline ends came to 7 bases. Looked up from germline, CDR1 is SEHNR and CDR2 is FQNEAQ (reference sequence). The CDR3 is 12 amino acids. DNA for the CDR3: TGTGCCAGCAGCAACAGTGATCAGCCCCAGCATTTT. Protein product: CASSNSDQPQHF.

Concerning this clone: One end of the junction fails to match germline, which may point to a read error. The CDR3 is CASSLGLAAVDTQYF. The CDR3 coding sequence is TGTGCCAGCAGCCTAGGACTAGCGGCGGTAGATACGCAGTATTTT. The chain recombines TRBV13 with TRBJ2-3, with 10 bases aligning to TRBD2. The CDR3 covers 15 residues. Germline V gene lookup returns CDR1 PRHDT and CDR2 FYEKMQ (reference sequence).

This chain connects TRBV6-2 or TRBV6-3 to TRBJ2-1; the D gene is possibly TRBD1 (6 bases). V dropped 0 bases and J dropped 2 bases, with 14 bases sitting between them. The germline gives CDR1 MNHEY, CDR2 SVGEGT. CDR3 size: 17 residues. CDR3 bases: TGTGCCAGCAGTTACTCTAGGAAAGGGGGAACCTACAATGAGCAGTTCTTC. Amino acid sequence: CASSYSRKGGTYNEQFF.